This TCR beta chain was documented in a study of T cell clonality in common variable immunodeficiency. Study results and caveats: Common variable immunodeficiency TCR beta sequences reportedly had fewer deletions and N-nucleotide insertions.

This CDR3 has 14 amino acids. Germline V gene lookup returns CDR1 LNHDA and CDR2 SQIVND (reference sequence). Trimming took off 5 bases at V and 2 bases at J, with 10 bases between the two ends. In its sample, this clone was seen a few times. The antigen remains unidentified. The CDR3 end is not reached by the read, which stops 3 residues before it; the germline J gene fills it in. Reduced serum IgG, IgA and/or IgM plus specific antibody deficiency defined CVID. Caucasian heritage predominated among both patients and controls. Heparinized whole blood, about 5 to 9 ml, came from each donor. The data were produced by immunoSEQ multiplex PCR, yet TCRdb's version contains in-frame clones alone and is incomplete. Captured here are roughly 6,800 clones, none seen once; the top ten comprise around 22%.

This chain uses TRBV19 with TRBJ2-1; D is possibly TRBD2 (6 bases). The sequence was obtained from a human donor with common variable immunodeficiency. What was sequenced was peripheral blood mononuclear cells. The covered CDR3 bases are TGTGCCAGTAGTTGGGGGGTTGCCTACAATGAG. It translates to CASSWGVAYNE. The entire CDR3 protein is CASSWGVAYNEQFF.